The clone carrying this T cell receptor (beta chain) came up a few times. Its antigen is unidentified. Donors showed nominal health when sampled, although they likely had unrecorded immune exposures. The PCR ran on 60 Vbeta and 13 Jbeta primers. The method was immunoSEQ multiplex PCR; TCRdb's version includes in-frame clones alone and lacks a portion of them. The sample lists 80,000 to 100,000 clones; around 81% were seen once. CDR1 is SGHAT and CDR2 is FQNNGV in the germline V gene. V lost 2 bases and J lost 0, with 7 bases in between. The CDR3 extends over 15 amino acids. The data were obtained in a study of cytomegalovirus exposure and HLA in healthy donors. On the study more broadly: About 85 million unique TCR sequences came from HLA-typed donors in an early release. Study results and caveats: TCR beta V- and J-gene trimming was later associated with a missense DCLRE1C variant.

This receptor was taken from a man aged 40-49 years in good health and CMV-seropositive. J is TRBJ1-4 and V is TRBV11-2, with D possibly TRBD1 on 5 matching bases. Material: PBMCs. The CDR3 loop is CASSLRGPTNEKLFF. DNA of the CDR3: TGTGCCAGCAGCTTAAGGGGCCCAACTAATGAAAAACTGTTTTTT.